This TCR beta chain emerged from a study of blood T cell repertoires in COVID-19. Repertoires were generated with immunoSEQ multiplex PCR, while TCRdb's copy carries only in-frame clones and drops some. This repertoire shows approximately 180,000 clones, roughly 79% found once; its top ten account for less than 30%. V gave up 6 bases and J gave up 6 bases; unmatched junction bases: 8. Germline CDR1 MNHEY, CDR2 SVGAGI. This CDR3 region has 15 residues. The J gene is TRBJ1-5, the V gene TRBV6-5; TRBD1 agrees at 10 bases. What was sequenced was peripheral blood. This TCR was sampled from a woman in her 70s with acute or convalescent COVID-19. This chain's CDR3 is CASRRDRGEAQPQHF. CDR3 in DNA: TGTGCCAGCAGACGGGACAGGGGTGAAGCTCAGCCCCAGCATTTT.